The T cell receptor beta chain under discussion was sequenced for a study of monozygotic twins with inflammatory bowel disease. Whole-study results and caveats: For IBD, no single strong associated signal or clonotype was supported.

Comment on this clonotype: Its target is unknown.

Each UMI harboured a 6-nucleotide sample barcode and was appended via template switching. TCRdb reprocessed the 5' RACE reads; each CDR3 protein has one entry and no DNA is given. Recorded for this sample: around 140,000 distinct CDR3 sequences. This CDR3 region has 12 residues. Per the germline V gene, CDR1 is LNHDA and CDR2 is SQIVND (reference sequence). This chain links TRBV19 with TRBJ1-2. Sequenced input: blood. The receptor was derived from a human donor with ulcerative colitis or Crohn's disease, or a healthy co-twin of an affected twin (not recorded which). The CDR3 loop reads CASTREGTGYTF.